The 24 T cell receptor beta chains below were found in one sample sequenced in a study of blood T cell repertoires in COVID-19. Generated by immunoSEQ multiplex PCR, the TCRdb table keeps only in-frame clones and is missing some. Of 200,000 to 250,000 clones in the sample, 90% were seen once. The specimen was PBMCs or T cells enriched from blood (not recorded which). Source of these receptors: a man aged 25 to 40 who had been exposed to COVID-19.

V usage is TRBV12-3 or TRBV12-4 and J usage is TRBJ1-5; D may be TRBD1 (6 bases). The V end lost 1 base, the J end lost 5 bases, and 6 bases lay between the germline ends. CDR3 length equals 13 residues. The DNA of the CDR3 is TGTGCCAGCAGTTTAGGGACAGATCAGCCCCAGCATTTT. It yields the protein CASSLGTDQPQHF.

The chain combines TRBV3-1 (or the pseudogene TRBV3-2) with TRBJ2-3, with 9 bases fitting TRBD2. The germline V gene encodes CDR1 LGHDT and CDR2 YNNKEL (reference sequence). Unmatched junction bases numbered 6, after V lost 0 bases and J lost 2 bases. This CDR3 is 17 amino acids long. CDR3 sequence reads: CASSQDLASGVTDTQYF. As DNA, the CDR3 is TGTGCCAGCAGCCAAGATTTGGCTAGCGGGGTCACAGATACGCAGTATTTT.

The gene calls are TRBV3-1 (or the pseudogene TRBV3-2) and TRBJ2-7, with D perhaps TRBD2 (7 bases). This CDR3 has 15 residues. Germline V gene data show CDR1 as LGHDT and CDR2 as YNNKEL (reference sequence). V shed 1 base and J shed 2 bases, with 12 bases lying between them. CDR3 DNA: TGTGCCAGCAGCCAAGGGAGGGGGGGGCCCTACGAGCAGTACTTC. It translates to CASSQGRGGPYEQYF.

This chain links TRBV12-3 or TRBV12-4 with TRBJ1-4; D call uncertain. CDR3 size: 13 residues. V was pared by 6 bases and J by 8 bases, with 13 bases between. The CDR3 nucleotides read TGTGCCAGCAGCCTAACCCAGACAGAAAAACTGTTTTTT. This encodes CASSLTQTEKLFF.

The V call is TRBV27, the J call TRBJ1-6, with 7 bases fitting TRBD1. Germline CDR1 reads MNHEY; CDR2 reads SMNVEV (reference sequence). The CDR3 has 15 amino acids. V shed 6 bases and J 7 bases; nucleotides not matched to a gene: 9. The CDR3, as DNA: TGTGCCAGCAGAATCCGACAGGGTCAAAATTCACCCCTCCACTTT. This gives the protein CASRIRQGQNSPLHF.

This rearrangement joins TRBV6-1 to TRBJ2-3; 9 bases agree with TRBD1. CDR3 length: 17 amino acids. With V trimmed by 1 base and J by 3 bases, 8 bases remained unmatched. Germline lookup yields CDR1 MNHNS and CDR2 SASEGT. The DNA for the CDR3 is TGTGCCAGCAGTGAAGTCGGACAGGGGTTGGGGACAGATACGCAGTATTTT. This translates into CASSEVGQGLGTDTQYF.

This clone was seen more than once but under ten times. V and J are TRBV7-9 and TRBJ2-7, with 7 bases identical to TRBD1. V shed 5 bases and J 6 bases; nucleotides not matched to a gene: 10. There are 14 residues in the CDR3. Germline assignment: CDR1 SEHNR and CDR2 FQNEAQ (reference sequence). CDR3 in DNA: TGTGCCAGCAGCCAAAACAGGGACAGTGGCGAGCAGTACTTC. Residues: CASSQNRDSGEQYF.

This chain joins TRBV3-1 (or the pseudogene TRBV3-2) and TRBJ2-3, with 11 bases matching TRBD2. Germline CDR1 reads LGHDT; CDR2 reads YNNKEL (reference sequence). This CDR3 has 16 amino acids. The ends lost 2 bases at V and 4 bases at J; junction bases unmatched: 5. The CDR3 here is CASSQMLAGGSDTQYF. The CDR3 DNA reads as TGTGCCAGCAGCCAAATGCTAGCGGGGGGATCAGATACGCAGTATTTT.

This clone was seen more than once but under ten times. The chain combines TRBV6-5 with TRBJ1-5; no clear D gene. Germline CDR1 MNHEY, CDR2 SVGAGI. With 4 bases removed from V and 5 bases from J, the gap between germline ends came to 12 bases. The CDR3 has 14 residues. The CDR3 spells CASSLRRWDQPQHF. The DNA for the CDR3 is TGTGCCAGCAGTTTGAGGCGTTGGGATCAGCCCCAGCATTTT.

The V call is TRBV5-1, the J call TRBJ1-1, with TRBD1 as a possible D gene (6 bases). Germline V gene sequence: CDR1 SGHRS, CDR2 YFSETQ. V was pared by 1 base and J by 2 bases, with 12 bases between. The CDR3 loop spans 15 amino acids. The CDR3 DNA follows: TGCGCCAGCAGCTTGCATGCAGGGGCCAACACTGAAGCTTTCTTT. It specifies CASSLHAGANTEAFF.

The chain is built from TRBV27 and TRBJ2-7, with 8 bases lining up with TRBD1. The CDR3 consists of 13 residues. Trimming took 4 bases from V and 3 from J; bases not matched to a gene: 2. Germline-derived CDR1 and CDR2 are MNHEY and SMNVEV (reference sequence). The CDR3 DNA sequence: TGTGCCAGCAGTTCAGGGGGCGACTACGAGCAGTACTTC. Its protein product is CASSSGGDYEQYF.

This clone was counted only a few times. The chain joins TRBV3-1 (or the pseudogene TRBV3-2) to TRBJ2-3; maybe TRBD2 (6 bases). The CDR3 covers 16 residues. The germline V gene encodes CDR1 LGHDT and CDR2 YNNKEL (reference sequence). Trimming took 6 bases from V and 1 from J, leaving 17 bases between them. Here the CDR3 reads CASRRAGPRGTDTQYF. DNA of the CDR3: TGTGCCAGCAGGAGGGCGGGGCCCCGGGGCACAGATACGCAGTATTTT.

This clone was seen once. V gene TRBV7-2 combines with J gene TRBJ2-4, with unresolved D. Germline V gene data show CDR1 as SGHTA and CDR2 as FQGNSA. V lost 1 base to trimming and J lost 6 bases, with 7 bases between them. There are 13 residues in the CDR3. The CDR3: CASSLGPRNIQYF. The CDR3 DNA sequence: TGTGCCAGCAGCTTAGGTCCGAGAAACATTCAGTACTTC.

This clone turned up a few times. This CDR3 is CASSEGVDRFNYGYTF. CDR3 sequence (DNA): TGTGCCAGCAGTGAAGGGGTTGACAGGTTTAACTATGGCTACACCTTC. The rearrangement links TRBV6-1 to TRBJ1-2, with a tentative D call TRBD1 (6 bases). CDR1 and CDR2 from the germline V gene are MNHNS and SASEGT. The V end was cut by 1 base, the J end by 1 base, with 13 bases between. The CDR3 totals 16 residues.

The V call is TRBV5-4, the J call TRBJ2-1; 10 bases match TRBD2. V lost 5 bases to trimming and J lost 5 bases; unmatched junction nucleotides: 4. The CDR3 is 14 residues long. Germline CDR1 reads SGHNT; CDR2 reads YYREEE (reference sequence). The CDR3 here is CASRRAGGDNEQFF. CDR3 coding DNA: TGTGCCAGCAGAAGAGCGGGGGGGGACAATGAGCAGTTCTTC.

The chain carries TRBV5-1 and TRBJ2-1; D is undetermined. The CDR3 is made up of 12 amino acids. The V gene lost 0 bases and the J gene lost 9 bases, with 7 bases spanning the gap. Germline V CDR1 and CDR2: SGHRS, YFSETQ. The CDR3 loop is CASSLVDREQFF. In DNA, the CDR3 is TGCGCCAGCAGCTTGGTAGATCGTGAGCAGTTCTTC.

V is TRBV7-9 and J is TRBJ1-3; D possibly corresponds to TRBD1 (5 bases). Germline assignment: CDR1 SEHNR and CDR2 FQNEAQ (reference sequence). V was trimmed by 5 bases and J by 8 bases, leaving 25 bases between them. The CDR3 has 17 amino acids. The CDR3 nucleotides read TGTGCCAGCAGCCCACCGGTTCAGGGTTATAGGTCTGACACCATATATTTT. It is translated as CASSPPVQGYRSDTIYF.

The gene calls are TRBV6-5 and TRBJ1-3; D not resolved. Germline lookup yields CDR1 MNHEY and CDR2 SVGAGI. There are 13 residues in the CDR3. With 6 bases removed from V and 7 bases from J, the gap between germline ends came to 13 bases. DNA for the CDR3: TGTGCCAGCAGAGCCGCCTCGGAGAACACCATATATTTT. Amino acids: CASRAASENTIYF.

CDR3 sequence (DNA): TGCGCCAGCAGCTTGACTGGCGGGGGGGGCACAGATACGCAGTATTTT. Residues: CASSLTGGGGTDTQYF. V gene TRBV5-1 combines with J gene TRBJ2-3, with 9 bases matching TRBD2. CDR3 length: 16 residues. The germline gives CDR1 SGHRS, CDR2 YFSETQ. The V and J ends lost 1 base and 1 base, in that order; junction bases with no gene match: 4.

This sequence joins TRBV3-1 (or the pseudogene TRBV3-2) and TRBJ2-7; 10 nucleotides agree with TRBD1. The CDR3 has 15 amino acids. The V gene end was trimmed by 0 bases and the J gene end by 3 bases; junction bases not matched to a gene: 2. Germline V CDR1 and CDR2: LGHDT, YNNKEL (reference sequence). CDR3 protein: CASSQETGGFYEQYF. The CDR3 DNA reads TGTGCCAGCAGCCAAGAGACAGGGGGCTTCTACGAGCAGTACTTC.

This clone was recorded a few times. CDR3 bases: TGCGCCAGCAGCCTAGGCTACAGCTACTCCTACGAGCAGTACTTC. Residues: CASSLGYSYSYEQYF. The chain recombines TRBV4-1 with TRBJ2-7; no reliable D call. Trimming removed 4 bases from V and 0 bases from J, with 13 bases in between. This CDR3 has 15 residues. Germline CDR1 is MGHRA and CDR2 is YSYEKL.

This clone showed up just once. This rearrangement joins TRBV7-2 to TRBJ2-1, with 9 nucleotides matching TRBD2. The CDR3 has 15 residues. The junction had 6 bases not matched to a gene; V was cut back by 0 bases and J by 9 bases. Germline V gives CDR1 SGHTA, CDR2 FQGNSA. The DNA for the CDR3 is TGTGCCAGCAGCTTAGCGGGCGGGGGGGTAAGTGAGCAGTTCTTC. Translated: CASSLAGGGVSEQFF.

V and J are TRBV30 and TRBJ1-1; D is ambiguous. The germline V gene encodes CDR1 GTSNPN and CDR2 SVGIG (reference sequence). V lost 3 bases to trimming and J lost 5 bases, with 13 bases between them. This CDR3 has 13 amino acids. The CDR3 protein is CAWSRASGTEAFF. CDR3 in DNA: TGTGCCTGGAGCCGCGCATCGGGAACTGAAGCTTTCTTT.

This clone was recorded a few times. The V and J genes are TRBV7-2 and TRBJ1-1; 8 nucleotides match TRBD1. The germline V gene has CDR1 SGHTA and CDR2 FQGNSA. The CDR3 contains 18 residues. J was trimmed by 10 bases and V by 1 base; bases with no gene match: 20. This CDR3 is CASSLESGQGAGGSRAFF. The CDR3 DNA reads TGTGCCAGCAGCTTAGAATCAGGGCAGGGGGCTGGGGGATCCCGAGCTTTCTTT.